The 12 T cell receptor beta chains below were found in one sample sequenced in a study of blood T cell repertoires in COVID-19. Some clones are missing from TCRdb's copy, which holds only in-frame ones; the method was immunoSEQ multiplex PCR. Of approximately 220,000 clones in the sample, about 90% were seen once. Sequencing was performed on PBMCs or T cells enriched from blood (not recorded which). The receptors derive from a man aged 25-45 years who had recovered from COVID-19.

The chain joins TRBV29-1 to TRBJ2-2; TRBD2 agrees at 15 bases. The V gene's germline CDR1 is SQVTM and CDR2 ANQGSEA. The junction had 10 bases not matched to a gene; V was cut back by 7 bases and J by 4 bases. The CDR3 runs to 17 residues. The CDR3 loop reads CSASGLAGGSSTGELFF. The DNA for the CDR3 is TGCAGCGCTAGCGGACTAGCGGGGGGGTCGAGCACCGGGGAGCTGTTTTTT.

The V call is TRBV10-1, the J call TRBJ2-7; TRBD1 matches at 10 bases. The CDR3 sequence is 14 residues long. V lost 2 bases, J lost 6 bases, and 4 bases stayed unmatched. In germline, CDR1 is WNHNN, CDR2 SYGVQD (reference sequence). Here the CDR3 DNA reads TGCGCCAGCAGTGAGATGGGACAGGGGTCCGAGCAGTACTTC. This translates into CASSEMGQGSEQYF.

The chain employs TRBV14 and TRBJ2-2, with a weak D call TRBD1 (6 bases). V was cut by 5 bases and J by 5 bases, with 9 bases left in between. Germline lookup yields CDR1 SGHDN and CDR2 FVKESK. This CDR3 comprises 13 residues. CDR3 region: CASSYTGTGELFF. The CDR3 DNA reads TGTGCCAGCAGCTATACAGGGACCGGGGAGCTGTTTTTT.

This chain joins TRBV28 and TRBJ2-7; D perhaps matches TRBD1 (6 bases). The V end was cut by 5 bases, the J end by 4 bases, with 9 bases between. Germline V gene lookup returns CDR1 MDHEN and CDR2 SYDVKM. The CDR3 runs 12 residues. The CDR3 bases are TGTGCCAGCAGTCCCCAGGGGTACGAGCAGTACTTC. This translates into CASSPQGYEQYF.

This rearrangement joins TRBV21-1 to TRBJ1-2. TRBV21-1 has pseudogene status. The CDR3 spans 14 residues. The CDR3 region is CASSKARRNYGYTF. For the CDR3, the DNA is TGTGCCAGCAGCAAAGCGCGGCGGAACTATGGCTACACCTTC.

This sequence joins TRBV5-4 and TRBJ2-7; TRBD1 might be the D (5 bases). The ends were cut back, 4 bases at V and 5 bases at J, with 19 bases in the middle. The CDR3 totals 15 residues. Germline values: CDR1 SGHNT, CDR2 YYREEE (reference sequence). CDR3 sequence: CASSADLQVSNEQYF. The CDR3 DNA sequence: TGTGCCAGCAGCGCTGACCTACAGGTGAGCAACGAGCAGTACTTC.

J is TRBJ2-2 and V is TRBV3-1 (or the pseudogene TRBV3-2); weak D call: TRBD1 (5 bases). Deletions cut 4 bases from V and 7 bases from J, with 13 bases between. This CDR3 is built from 14 residues. Germline V lookup: CDR1 LGHDT, CDR2 YNNKEL (reference sequence). The CDR3 DNA reads TGTGCCAGCAGCCCCAGGGTGGGTGGCGGGGAGCTGTTTTTT. It is translated as CASSPRVGGGELFF.

The V gene is TRBV9, the J gene TRBJ2-2; TRBD2 agrees at 10 bases. The germline gives CDR1 SGDLS, CDR2 YYNGEE. This CDR3 is built from 15 residues. V trimming: 5 bases; J trimming: 4 bases; junction bases outside the gene matches: 5. CDR3 bases: TGTGCCAGCAGTTCTAGCGGGAGTGTCACCGGGGAGCTGTTTTTT. The encoded protein is CASSSSGSVTGELFF.

The chain uses TRBV19 and TRBJ1-2, with a tentative D call TRBD1 (5 bases). Germline CDR1 and CDR2: LNHDA and SQIVND (reference sequence). Trimming cost V 5 bases and J 3 bases, with 13 bases left between them. CDR3 size: 14 residues. This CDR3 is CASSLPTVYYGYTF. The CDR3, as DNA: TGTGCCAGTAGTCTCCCGACAGTCTACTATGGCTACACCTTC.

The rearrangement links TRBV27 to TRBJ1-6, with TRBD1 identical over 7 bases. The CDR3 is 13 amino acids. Losses at the gene ends were 7 bases for V and 13 bases for J; bases not matched to a gene: 10. Germline assignment: CDR1 MNHEY and CDR2 SMNVEV (reference sequence). The CDR3 DNA reads TGTGCCAGCACTATTTCCGAGGGGGCTCCCCTCCACTTT. It codes for CASTISEGAPLHF.

The CDR3 region is CASRASNTGELFF. CDR3 coding DNA: TGTGCCAGCCGAGCTTCGAACACCGGGGAGCTGTTTTTT. The V call is TRBV7-2, the J call TRBJ2-2; D unclear. Germline CDR1 and CDR2: SGHTA and FQGNSA. This CDR3 has 13 residues. The ends were cut back, 8 bases at V and 0 bases at J, with 7 bases in the middle.

The CDR3 reads CASSLLGGPFTDTQYF. The CDR3 DNA is TGTGCCAGCAGCTTGTTGGGGGGTCCATTCACAGATACGCAGTATTTT. The chain couples TRBV5-6 to TRBJ2-3; the D gene is possibly TRBD2 (6 bases). This CDR3 has 16 amino acids. V was shortened by 1 base and J by 2 bases, with 14 bases between the two germline ends. In germline, CDR1 is SGHDT, CDR2 YYEEEE.